This passage covers 21 T cell receptor beta chains from one sample sequenced in a study of blood T cell repertoires in COVID-19. This table comes from immunoSEQ multiplex PCR, and its TCRdb copy is limited to in-frame clones, with some not included. The table shows about 250,000 clones, with around 89% occurring only once. The sample comprised peripheral blood. The source of these receptors is a man aged 30 to 39 with acute or convalescent COVID-19.

This clone appeared a few times. The chain recombines TRBV7-6 with TRBJ2-7; 10 nucleotides align to TRBD1. This CDR3 region has 15 residues. CDR1 is SGHVS and CDR2 is FNYEAQ in the germline V gene. V dropped 5 bases and J dropped 3; count of bases not matched to a gene: 7. CDR3 in DNA: TGTGCCAGCAGCCCGAGAGGACAGGGGGGCTACGAGCAGTACTTC. Residues: CASSPRGQGGYEQYF.

CDR3 region: CASSQVPFLPDTQYF. CDR3 coding DNA: TGTGCCAGCAGCCAAGTCCCCTTTCTCCCGGATACGCAGTATTTT. The rearrangement joins TRBV3-1 (or the pseudogene TRBV3-2) to TRBJ2-3; D gene ambiguous. The CDR3 extends over 15 amino acids. The V end was cut by 1 base, the J end by 6 bases, with 14 bases between. Germline V gene lookup returns CDR1 LGHDT and CDR2 YNNKEL (reference sequence).

The chain employs TRBV6-2 or TRBV6-3 and TRBJ1-1, with D perhaps matching TRBD1 (6 bases). This CDR3 comprises 17 residues. Looked up from germline, CDR1 is MNHEY and CDR2 is SVGEGT. V shed 4 bases and J shed 0 bases, with 18 bases lying between them. In nucleotides, the CDR3 is TGTGCCAGCAGTTTCAACAGGGCTTCCCCCTTGAACACTGAAGCTTTCTTT. This encodes CASSFNRASPLNTEAFF.

This chain links TRBV4-2 with TRBJ2-5; 15 bases match TRBD2. The CDR3 length is 17 residues. V lost 3 bases, J lost 4 bases, and 6 bases stayed unmatched. Germline V gene lookup returns CDR1 LGHNA and CDR2 YNFKEQ. This CDR3 is CASSQQGLAGGGETQYF. CDR3 nucleotide sequence: TGTGCCAGCAGCCAGCAGGGACTAGCGGGAGGAGGAGAGACCCAGTACTTC.

The chain couples TRBV12-5 to TRBJ2-1; TRBD2 might be the D (5 bases). This CDR3 contains 18 residues. V was shortened by 0 bases and J by 6 bases, with 21 bases between the two germline ends. Germline V gene data show CDR1 as LGHNT and CDR2 as FRNRAP. CDR3 residues: CASGLVSEEAPWGNEQFF. The CDR3 DNA is TGTGCTAGTGGTTTGGTAAGTGAGGAGGCCCCCTGGGGCAATGAGCAGTTCTTC.

The chain combines TRBV7-9 with TRBJ2-2; possible D gene TRBD2, 6 bases. The length of the CDR3 is 13 residues. Germline lookup yields CDR1 SEHNR and CDR2 FQNEAQ (reference sequence). Deletions cut 7 bases from V and 7 bases from J, with 13 bases between. DNA of the CDR3: TGTGCCAGCACCATACCCGGGGGCGGGGAGCTGTTTTTT. Translation gives CASTIPGGGELFF.

This clone was counted once. The rearrangement joins TRBV29-1 to TRBJ1-1, with 7 bases fitting TRBD1. The V and J ends lost 4 bases and 0 bases, in that order; junction bases with no gene match: 8. Germline V CDR1 and CDR2: SQVTM, ANQGSEA. The CDR3 is made up of 15 amino acids. The CDR3 spells CSVAWRGTVNTEAFF. The CDR3 nucleotides read TGCAGCGTTGCCTGGAGGGGGACAGTGAACACTGAAGCTTTCTTT.

In its sample, this clone was seen a few times. V usage is TRBV6-5 and J usage is TRBJ1-1, with TRBD1 matching 9 bases. The V gene's germline CDR1 is MNHEY and CDR2 SVGAGI. CDR3 size: 13 residues. Trimming removed 4 bases from V and 6 bases from J; junction bases left unmatched: 3. The CDR3 DNA sequence: TGTGCCAGCAGTTTCTGGACAGGGGCTGAAGCTTTCTTT. The encoded protein is CASSFWTGAEAFF.

The chain links TRBV7-3 to TRBJ1-3, with D unclear. V lost 4 bases and J lost 1, with 14 bases in between. CDR1 SGHTA and CDR2 FQGTGA come from the germline V gene. The CDR3 consists of 16 residues. The CDR3 nucleotides read TGTGCCAGCAGCTCCCGTGGAGTTCCTTCTGGAAACACCATATATTTT. Translation: CASSSRGVPSGNTIYF.

This clone was recorded only once. The chain uses TRBV6-5 and TRBJ2-1; 12 nucleotides line up with TRBD1. Germline lookup yields CDR1 MNHEY and CDR2 SVGAGI. V lost 4 bases, J lost 9 bases, and 4 bases stayed unmatched. The CDR3 loop spans 14 amino acids. This CDR3 is CASSSGTGGVEQFF. The CDR3 coding sequence is TGTGCCAGCAGTTCCGGGACAGGGGGCGTTGAGCAGTTCTTC.

The chain couples TRBV5-6 to TRBJ1-6; TRBD1 matches at 9 bases. CDR3 length: 19 residues. The J segment lost 9 bases and the V segment lost 4 bases, leaving 20 bases of the junction unmatched. The germline V gene has CDR1 SGHDT and CDR2 YYEEEE. The CDR3 spells CASSLRRTGEAREVSPLHF. The CDR3 region has the DNA TGTGCCAGCAGCCTACGTAGGACAGGGGAAGCCCGGGAAGTTTCACCCCTCCACTTT.

This clone was picked up a small number of times. The CDR3 bases are TGTGCCAGCAGCTTAAATTTCAGAAATTCACCCCTCCACTTT. Residues: CASSLNFRNSPLHF. This chain uses TRBV7-2 with TRBJ1-6; D ambiguous. The CDR3 covers 14 residues. The germline V and J ends were trimmed by 2 bases and 7 bases, with 9 bases remaining between them. Germline V gene data show CDR1 as SGHTA and CDR2 as FQGNSA.

CDR3 DNA: TGCGCCAGCAGCTTCGAGCCTAACTATGGCTACACCTTC. This translates into CASSFEPNYGYTF. The chain links TRBV5-1 to TRBJ1-2; no definite D call. Germline V gives CDR1 SGHRS, CDR2 YFSETQ. The length of the CDR3 is 13 residues. V lost 2 bases and J 0 bases, leaving 5 bases between the germline ends.

The CDR3 is CASSLVEARKETQYF. In DNA form, the CDR3 reads TGTGCCAGCAGCTTGGTTGAGGCTAGGAAAGAGACCCAGTACTTC. The rearrangement uses TRBV5-4 and TRBJ2-5; no definite D call. CDR1 is SGHNT and CDR2 is YYREEE in the germline V gene (reference sequence). Trimming removed 0 bases at V and 3 bases at J, with 12 bases between. The length of the CDR3 is 15 residues. Supplemented by reference TRBV5-4 and TRBJ2-5, the full variable domain reads ETGVTQSPTHLIKTRGQQVTLRCSSQSGHNTVSWYQQALGQGPQFIFQYYREEENGRGNFPPRFSGLQFPNYSSELNVNALELDDSALYLCASSLVEARKETQYFGPGTRLLVL.

The chain carries TRBV28 and TRBJ2-3; 8 bases fit TRBD2. V lost 6 bases to trimming and J lost 0 bases; unmatched junction nucleotides: 5. This CDR3 has 15 amino acids. Germline V lookup: CDR1 MDHEN, CDR2 SYDVKM. In DNA form, the CDR3 reads TGTGCCAGCAGCCGCCGGGGGGGAAGCACAGATACGCAGTATTTT. Its protein is CASSRRGGSTDTQYF. Full variable domain (outside the CDR3, taken from reference TRBV28 and TRBJ2-3): DVKVTQSSRYLVKRTGEKVFLECVQDMDHENMFWYRQDPGLGLRLIYFSYDVKMKEKGDIPEGYSVSREKKERFSLILESASTNQTSMYLCASSRRGGSTDTQYFGPGTRLTVL.

This chain connects TRBV5-1 to TRBJ1-3; D gene unclear. Between the trimmed V and J ends, which lost 0 bases and 0 bases, there was a span of 10 bases. CDR3 length: 16 amino acids. Germline V gives CDR1 SGHRS, CDR2 YFSETQ. CDR3 DNA sequence: TGCGCCAGCAGCTTGGAGCAGGCGAGCTCTGGAAACACCATATATTTT. Translation gives CASSLEQASSGNTIYF.

The CDR3 reads CASRDGQVSYGYTF. The CDR3 DNA reads TGTGCCAGCAGGGACGGACAGGTCTCGTATGGCTACACCTTC. The rearrangement links TRBV6-6 to TRBJ1-2; TRBD1 matches at 7 bases. V trimming: 6 bases; J trimming: 5 bases; junction bases outside the gene matches: 9. The CDR3 has 14 residues. Germline-derived CDR1 and CDR2 are MNHNY and SVGAGI (reference sequence).

The chain has TRBV3-1 (or the pseudogene TRBV3-2) and TRBJ2-5; D ambiguous. This CDR3 is 12 amino acids long. Germline CDR1 is LGHDT and CDR2 is YNNKEL (reference sequence). V was pared by 4 bases and J by 5 bases, with 8 bases between. The CDR3 protein is CASSLNRETQYF. The CDR3 DNA sequence: TGTGCCAGCAGCCTTAACCGGGAGACCCAGTACTTC.

The gene calls are TRBV4-1 and TRBJ1-2; 8 nucleotides line up with TRBD1. Germline assignment: CDR1 MGHRA and CDR2 YSYEKL. Unmatched junction bases numbered 13, after V lost 2 bases and J lost 8 bases. The CDR3 totals 16 residues. This CDR3 is CASSQTPGTGRDGYTF. In nucleotides, the CDR3 is TGCGCCAGCAGCCAAACCCCCGGGACAGGCCGGGACGGCTACACCTTC.

This clone was detected once. The chain uses TRBV5-4 and TRBJ1-2, with 7 bases matching TRBD1. The germline V gene encodes CDR1 SGHNT and CDR2 YYREEE (reference sequence). Unmatched junction bases numbered 3, after V lost 0 bases and J lost 4 bases. The CDR3 loop spans 14 amino acids. DNA of the CDR3: TGTGCCAGCAGCTTGGCCCAGGGGGTCTATGGCTACACCTTC. Its protein is CASSLAQGVYGYTF.

This chain links TRBV24-1 with TRBJ1-4, with D possibly TRBD1 on 6 matching bases. CDR1 is KGHDR and CDR2 is SFDVKD in the germline V gene. CDR3 length equals 17 residues. Trimming shortened V by 3 bases and J by 4 bases, and 17 bases separated the two germline ends. The CDR3 DNA is TGTGCCACCAGTGATGGGATATCGGGACAAGTTAATGAAAAACTGTTTTTT. It codes for CATSDGISGQVNEKLFF.